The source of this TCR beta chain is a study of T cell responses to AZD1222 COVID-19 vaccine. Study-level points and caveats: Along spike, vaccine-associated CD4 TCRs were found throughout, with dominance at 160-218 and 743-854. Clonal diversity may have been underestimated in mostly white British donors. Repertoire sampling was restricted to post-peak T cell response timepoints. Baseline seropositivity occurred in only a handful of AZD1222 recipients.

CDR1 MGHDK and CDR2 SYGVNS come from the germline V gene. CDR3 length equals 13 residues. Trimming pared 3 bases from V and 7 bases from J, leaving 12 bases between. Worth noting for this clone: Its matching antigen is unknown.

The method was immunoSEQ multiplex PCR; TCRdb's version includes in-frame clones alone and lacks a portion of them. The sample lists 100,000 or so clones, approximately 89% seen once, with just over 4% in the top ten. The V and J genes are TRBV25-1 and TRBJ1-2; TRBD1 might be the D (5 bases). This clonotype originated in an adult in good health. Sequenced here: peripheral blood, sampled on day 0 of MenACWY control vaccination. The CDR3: CASSESRVGGYTF. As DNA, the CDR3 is TGTGCCAGCAGTGAGTCCAGGGTCGGTGGCTACACCTTC.